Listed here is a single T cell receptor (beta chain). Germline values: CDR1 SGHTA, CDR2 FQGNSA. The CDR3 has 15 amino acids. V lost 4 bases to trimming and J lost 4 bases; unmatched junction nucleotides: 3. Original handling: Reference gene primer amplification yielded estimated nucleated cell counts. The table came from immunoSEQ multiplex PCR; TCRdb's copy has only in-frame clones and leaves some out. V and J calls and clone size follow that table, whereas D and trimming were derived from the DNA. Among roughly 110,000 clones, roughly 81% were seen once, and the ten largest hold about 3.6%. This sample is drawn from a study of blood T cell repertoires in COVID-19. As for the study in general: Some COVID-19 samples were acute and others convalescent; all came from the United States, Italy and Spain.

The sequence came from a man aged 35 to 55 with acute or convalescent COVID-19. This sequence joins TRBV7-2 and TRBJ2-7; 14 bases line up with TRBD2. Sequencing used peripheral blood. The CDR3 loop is CASSSGTSGGYEQYF. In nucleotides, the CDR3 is TGTGCCAGCAGCTCAGGGACTAGCGGGGGATACGAGCAGTACTTC.